The rows below give T cell receptor beta chains drawn from one sample of a study of cytomegalovirus exposure and HLA in healthy donors. Sequencing used immunoSEQ multiplex PCR; TCRdb keeps in-frame clones, though not all of them. The profile covers approximately 97,000 clones, with approximately 77% appearing a single time and 9.6% taken by the ten largest. Sequencing input: PBMCs. The receptors come from a male donor in good health and CMV-seropositive. The CDR3 runs from the conserved cysteine through the conserved F or W. Fields, in order: D gene, V gene, J gene, clone size, CDR3 DNA, CDR3 protein. D genes are given only for firm matches. Some rows have no size entry. The others give once, few or many, or a class for an expanded clone.

d_gene: TRBD1
v_gene: TRBV7-2
j_gene: TRBJ1-3
abundance: .
CDR3nt: TGTGCCAGCAGGACAGGGGCCGGAAACACCATATATTTT
CDR3aa: CASRTGAGNTIYF

d_gene: .
v_gene: TRBV6-6
j_gene: TRBJ2-7
abundance: once
CDR3nt: TGTGCCAGCAGTGGAGGGGACTACGAGCAGTACTTC
CDR3aa: CASSGGDYEQYF

d_gene: TRBD2
v_gene: TRBV10-1
j_gene: TRBJ2-7
abundance: .
CDR3nt: TGCGCCAGCAGCCCGTCGGGACTAGCGGGATCATACGAGCAGTACTTC
CDR3aa: CASSPSGLAGSYEQYF

d_gene: TRBD2
v_gene: TRBV19
j_gene: TRBJ2-1
abundance: .
CDR3nt: TGTGCCAGTAGTGAACTAGCGCCCTACAATGAGCAGTTCTTC
CDR3aa: CASSELAPYNEQFF

d_gene: .
v_gene: TRBV7-3
j_gene: TRBJ2-1
abundance: .
CDR3nt: TGTGCCAGCAGCTTATTGGGAGGGGTGGGGACAAGCCGGGACATAGATGAGCAGTTCTTC
CDR3aa: CASSLLGGVGTSRDIDEQFF

d_gene: TRBD2
v_gene: TRBV27
j_gene: TRBJ2-7
abundance: once
CDR3nt: TGTGCCAGCAGTCTTGGGGGGTCCGGGGGGGAGCAGTACTTC
CDR3aa: CASSLGGSGGEQYF

d_gene: TRBD1
v_gene: TRBV19
j_gene: TRBJ1-5
abundance: .
CDR3nt: TGTGCCAGTAACCATTTGGACAGGGATAATGAGCCCCAGCATTTT
CDR3aa: CASNHLDRDNEPQHF

d_gene: TRBD1
v_gene: TRBV27
j_gene: TRBJ2-3
abundance: .
CDR3nt: TGTGCCAGCAGTACACCGGGACAGGGGAGGGCAGATACGCAGTATTTT
CDR3aa: CASSTPGQGRADTQYF

d_gene: TRBD2
v_gene: TRBV7-2
j_gene: TRBJ2-1
abundance: .
CDR3nt: TGTGCCAGCAGCCGGACTAGCGGGAGCGGGTCCTACAATGAGCAGTTCTTC
CDR3aa: CASSRTSGSGSYNEQFF

d_gene: TRBD1
v_gene: TRBV19
j_gene: TRBJ2-4
abundance: .
CDR3nt: TGTGCCAGTAGTATCCGGGACAGTGTTGCCAAAAACATTCAGTACTTC
CDR3aa: CASSIRDSVAKNIQYF

d_gene: .
v_gene: TRBV19
j_gene: TRBJ1-2
abundance: .
CDR3nt: TGTGCCAGTAGTCCCCCACCGGAGAAGGCTGGCTACACCTTC
CDR3aa: CASSPPPEKAGYTF

d_gene: TRBD2
v_gene: TRBV2
j_gene: TRBJ2-3
abundance: .
CDR3nt: TGTGCCGGGAGAGGGGGACTAGCGGGAGCGGGGGGCACAGATACGCAGTATTTT
CDR3aa: CAGRGGLAGAGGTDTQYF

d_gene: .
v_gene: TRBV7-9
j_gene: TRBJ1-4
abundance: .
CDR3nt: TGTTCCAGCAGCTTACTACTAAGCCGGGGAAGTAATGAAAAACTGTTTTTT
CDR3aa: CSSSLLLSRGSNEKLFF

d_gene: .
v_gene: TRBV19
j_gene: TRBJ2-5
abundance: once
CDR3nt: TGTGCCAGTACCGAGGGGGGGTTTCGGGAGACCCAGTACTTC
CDR3aa: CASTEGGFRETQYF

d_gene: TRBD1
v_gene: TRBV10-3
j_gene: TRBJ1-1
abundance: .
CDR3nt: TGTGCCATCAGGGGAGGTGGGACAGGGACCATGAACACTGAAGCTTTCTTT
CDR3aa: CAIRGGGTGTMNTEAFF

d_gene: .
v_gene: TRBV5-1
j_gene: TRBJ2-1
abundance: .
CDR3nt: TGCGCCAGCAGCCTGGACTATTCCTACAATGAGCAGTTCTTC
CDR3aa: CASSLDYSYNEQFF

d_gene: TRBD2
v_gene: TRBV5-8
j_gene: TRBJ2-7
abundance: .
CDR3nt: TGTGCCAGCAGCTTATCTAGCGGGAGTTCCTACGAGCAGTACTTC
CDR3aa: CASSLSSGSSYEQYF

d_gene: TRBD2
v_gene: TRBV7-2
j_gene: TRBJ2-7
abundance: .
CDR3nt: TGTGCCAGCAGCTTAGGGACTAGCGGGCCGTACGAGCAGTACTTC
CDR3aa: CASSLGTSGPYEQYF

d_gene: TRBD2
v_gene: TRBV5-1
j_gene: TRBJ2-1
abundance: .
CDR3nt: TGCGCCAGCAGCTTGGGGACTAGCGGGAGGGCCTGGGATGAGCAGTTCTTC
CDR3aa: CASSLGTSGRAWDEQFF

d_gene: .
v_gene: TRBV28
j_gene: TRBJ2-7
abundance: few
CDR3nt: TGTGCCAGCAGGGAGGGGTCCTCCTACGAGCAGTACTTC
CDR3aa: CASREGSSYEQYF

d_gene: .
v_gene: TRBV5-1
j_gene: TRBJ2-5
abundance: .
CDR3nt: TGCGCCAGCAGCTTGGAGGGACAACAAGAGACCCAGTACTTC
CDR3aa: CASSLEGQQETQYF

d_gene: .
v_gene: TRBV5-4
j_gene: TRBJ2-3
abundance: .
CDR3nt: TGTGCCAGCAGCCAGGGTAGAGTTAGCACAGATACGCAGTATTTT
CDR3aa: CASSQGRVSTDTQYF

d_gene: .
v_gene: TRBV11-1
j_gene: TRBJ2-1
abundance: .
CDR3nt: TGTGCCAGCAGCTGGTTAGACTTAACCAACAATGAGCAGTTCTTC
CDR3aa: CASSWLDLTNNEQFF

d_gene: .
v_gene: TRBV28
j_gene: TRBJ2-1
abundance: few
CDR3nt: TGTGCCAGCAGGAGAGAGACAGAATTCAATGAGCAGTTCTTC
CDR3aa: CASRRETEFNEQFF

d_gene: TRBD2
v_gene: TRBV14
j_gene: TRBJ2-1
abundance: .
CDR3nt: TGTGCCAGCAGCCAAAGTGGACTAGCGGGAGGTCCCTTCTCCTACAATGAGCAGTTCTTC
CDR3aa: CASSQSGLAGGPFSYNEQFF

d_gene: .
v_gene: TRBV19
j_gene: TRBJ1-5
abundance: .
CDR3nt: TGTGCCAGTACTACAGGTTATGGCAATCAGCCCCAGCATTTT
CDR3aa: CASTTGYGNQPQHF

d_gene: .
v_gene: TRBV19
j_gene: TRBJ1-5
abundance: .
CDR3nt: TGTGCCAGTAGTTTGAAGGGCCCCCAGGGTTCGTATATCGTGGATCAGCCCCAGCATTTT
CDR3aa: CASSLKGPQGSYIVDQPQHF

d_gene: TRBD1
v_gene: TRBV7-2
j_gene: TRBJ2-7
abundance: once
CDR3nt: TGTGCCAGCAGCTCGGGACAGGCCTACTCCTACGAGCAGTACTTC
CDR3aa: CASSSGQAYSYEQYF

d_gene: .
v_gene: TRBV28
j_gene: TRBJ2-5
abundance: few
CDR3nt: TGTGCCAGCAGCCGGGGGACTGTCTCAGGGCAAGAGACCCAGTACTTC
CDR3aa: CASSRGTVSGQETQYF

d_gene: .
v_gene: TRBV19
j_gene: TRBJ2-2
abundance: .
CDR3nt: TGTGCCAGTAGTATAACACACATCGGGGAGCTGTTTTTT
CDR3aa: CASSITHIGELFF

d_gene: TRBD1
v_gene: TRBV30
j_gene: TRBJ1-5
abundance: .
CDR3nt: TGTGCCTGGAGTAGGGGACAGGGCTCAGAGCAGCCCCAGCATTTT
CDR3aa: CAWSRGQGSEQPQHF

d_gene: .
v_gene: TRBV6-1
j_gene: TRBJ2-1
abundance: .
CDR3nt: TGTGCCAGCAGTGAAGAGGTTTTGTCGCCCTTCGGGAATGAGCAGTTCTTC
CDR3aa: CASSEEVLSPFGNEQFF

d_gene: .
v_gene: TRBV7-8
j_gene: TRBJ1-1
abundance: .
CDR3nt: TGTGCCAGCAGCTTAGCGGGCCCGCTAGCTTTCTTT
CDR3aa: CASSLAGPLAFF

d_gene: .
v_gene: TRBV5-5
j_gene: TRBJ2-7
abundance: .
CDR3nt: TGTGCCAGCAGCTTACAACCCCCAAGCTCCTACGAGCAGTACTTC
CDR3aa: CASSLQPPSSYEQYF

d_gene: .
v_gene: TRBV4-3
j_gene: TRBJ1-2
abundance: .
CDR3nt: TGCGCCAGCAGCCAAGATAGGGGGACTAACTATGGCTACACCTTC
CDR3aa: CASSQDRGTNYGYTF

d_gene: TRBD1
v_gene: TRBV19
j_gene: TRBJ2-5
abundance: few
CDR3nt: TGTGCCAGTAGTCCAGGGGACAGGGCTATAGAGACCCAGTACTTC
CDR3aa: CASSPGDRAIETQYF

d_gene: .
v_gene: TRBV7-2
j_gene: TRBJ2-3
abundance: .
CDR3nt: TGTGCCAGCAGCTTAGATGGACATACCACAGATACGCAGTATTTT
CDR3aa: CASSLDGHTTDTQYF

d_gene: .
v_gene: TRBV11-2
j_gene: TRBJ2-7
abundance: .
CDR3nt: TGTGCCAGCAGCTTTGGGGGGACCGGGAACTACGAGCAGTACTTC
CDR3aa: CASSFGGTGNYEQYF

d_gene: .
v_gene: TRBV5-6
j_gene: TRBJ2-7
abundance: few
CDR3nt: TGTGCCAGCAGCGCCACGACTAGCTCCTACGAGCAGTACTTC
CDR3aa: CASSATTSSYEQYF

d_gene: .
v_gene: TRBV19
j_gene: TRBJ2-2
abundance: .
CDR3nt: TGTGCCAGTAGCATAGGGCACCGGGAGCTGTTTTTT
CDR3aa: CASSIGHRELFF

d_gene: .
v_gene: TRBV19
j_gene: TRBJ1-5
abundance: .
CDR3nt: TGTGCCAGTAGTATAGATCGGGGGAATAGCAATCAGCCCCAGCATTTT
CDR3aa: CASSIDRGNSNQPQHF

d_gene: TRBD1
v_gene: TRBV9
j_gene: TRBJ2-1
abundance: few
CDR3nt: TGTGCCAGCAGCGTAGGGGGACAGGGGGTTCGTAACAATGAGCAGTTCTTC
CDR3aa: CASSVGGQGVRNNEQFF